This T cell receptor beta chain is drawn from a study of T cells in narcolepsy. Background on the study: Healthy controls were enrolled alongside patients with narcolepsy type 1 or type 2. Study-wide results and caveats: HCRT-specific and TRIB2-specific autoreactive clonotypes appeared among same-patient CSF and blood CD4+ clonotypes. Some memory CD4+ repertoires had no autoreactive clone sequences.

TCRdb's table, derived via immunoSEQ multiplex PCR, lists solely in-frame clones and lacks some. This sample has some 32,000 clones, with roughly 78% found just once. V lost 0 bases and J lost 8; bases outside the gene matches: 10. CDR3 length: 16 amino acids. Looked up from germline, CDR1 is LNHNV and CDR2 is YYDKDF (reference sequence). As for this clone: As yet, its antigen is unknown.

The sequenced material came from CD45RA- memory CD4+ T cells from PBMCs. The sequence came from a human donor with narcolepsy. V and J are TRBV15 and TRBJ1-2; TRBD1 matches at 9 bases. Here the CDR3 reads CATSRDVVGQGRGYTF. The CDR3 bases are TGTGCCACCAGCAGAGATGTGGTGGGACAGGGTAGGGGCTACACCTTC.